The T cell receptor (beta chain) under discussion was sequenced for a study of blood T cells in healthy people across ages. A J-beta primer mix and a sample-barcoded 5' primer were used in a second PCR of roughly 7 to 12 cycles. TCRdb independently ran MiXCR on the 5' RACE reads; one entry per CDR3 protein. The sample records about 680,000 distinct CDR3 sequences, about 52% being singletons. This CDR3 has 18 amino acids. V lost 7 bases to trimming and J lost 0 bases; unmatched junction nucleotides: 13. Germline-derived CDR1 and CDR2 are SNHLY and FYNNEI. The chain is built from TRBV2 and TRBJ2-5; 11 positions agree with TRBD2. The sequenced sample consisted of blood. The TCR originated in a woman aged 55-70 years in good health. The CDR3 nucleotides read TGTGCCAGCACAGCCGGGACTAGCGGACCCTCGTACCAAGAGACCCAGTACTTC. Translation gives CASTAGTSGPSYQETQYF.